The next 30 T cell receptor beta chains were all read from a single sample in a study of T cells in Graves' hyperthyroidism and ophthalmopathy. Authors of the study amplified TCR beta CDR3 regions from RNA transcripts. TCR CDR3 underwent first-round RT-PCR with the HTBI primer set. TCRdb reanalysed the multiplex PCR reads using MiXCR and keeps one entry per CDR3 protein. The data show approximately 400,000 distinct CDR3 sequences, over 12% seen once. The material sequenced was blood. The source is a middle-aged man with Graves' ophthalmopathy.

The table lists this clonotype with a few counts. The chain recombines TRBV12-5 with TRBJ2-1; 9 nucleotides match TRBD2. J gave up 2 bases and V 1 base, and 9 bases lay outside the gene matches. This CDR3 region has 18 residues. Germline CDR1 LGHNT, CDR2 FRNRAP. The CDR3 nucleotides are TGTGCTAGTGGTTTGGCGGCTAGCGGGATAGGAACCTACAATGAGCAGTTCTTC. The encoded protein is CASGLAASGIGTYNEQFF.

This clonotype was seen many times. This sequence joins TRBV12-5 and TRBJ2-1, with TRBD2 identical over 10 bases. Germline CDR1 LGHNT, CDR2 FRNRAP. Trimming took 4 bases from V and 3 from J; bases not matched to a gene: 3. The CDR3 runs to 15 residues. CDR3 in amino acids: CASGSLAGFYNEQFF. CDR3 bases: TGTGCTAGTGGTTCACTAGCGGGATTCTACAATGAGCAGTTCTTC.

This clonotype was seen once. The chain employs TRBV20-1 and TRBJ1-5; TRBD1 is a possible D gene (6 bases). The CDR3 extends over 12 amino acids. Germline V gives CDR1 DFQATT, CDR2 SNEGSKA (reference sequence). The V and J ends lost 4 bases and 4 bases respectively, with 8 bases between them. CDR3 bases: TGCAGTGCTACCAGGGGAAATCAGCCCCAGCATTTT. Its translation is CSATRGNQPQHF.

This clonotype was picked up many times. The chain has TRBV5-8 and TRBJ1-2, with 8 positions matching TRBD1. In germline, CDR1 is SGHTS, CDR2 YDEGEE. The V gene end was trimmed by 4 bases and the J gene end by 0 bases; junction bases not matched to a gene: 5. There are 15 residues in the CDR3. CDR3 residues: CASSPGQVANYGYTF. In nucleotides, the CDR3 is TGTGCCAGCAGCCCGGGACAGGTCGCTAACTATGGCTACACCTTC. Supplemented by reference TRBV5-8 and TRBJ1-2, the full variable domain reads EAGVTQSPTHLIKTRGQQATLRCSPISGHTSVYWYQQALGLGLQFLLWYDEGEERNRGNFPPRFSGRQFPNYSSELNVNALELEDSALYLCASSPGQVANYGYTFGSGTRLTVV.

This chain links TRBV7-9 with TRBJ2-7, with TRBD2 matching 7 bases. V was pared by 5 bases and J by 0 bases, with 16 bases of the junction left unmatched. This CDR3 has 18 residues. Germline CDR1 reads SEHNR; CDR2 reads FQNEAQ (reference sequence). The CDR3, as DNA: TGTGCCAGCAGCGTCGGCCATGGCGGGGGAGGGAGCTCCTACGAGCAGTACTTC. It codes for CASSVGHGGGGSSYEQYF.

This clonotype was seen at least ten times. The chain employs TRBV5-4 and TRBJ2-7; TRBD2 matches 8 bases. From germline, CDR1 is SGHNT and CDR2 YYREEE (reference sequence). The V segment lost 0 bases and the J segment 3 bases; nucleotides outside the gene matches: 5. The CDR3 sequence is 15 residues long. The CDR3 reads CASSLGVTSGYEQYF. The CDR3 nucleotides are TGTGCCAGCAGCTTGGGGGTAACTAGCGGCTACGAGCAGTACTTC. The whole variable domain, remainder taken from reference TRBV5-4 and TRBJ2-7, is ETGVTQSPTHLIKTRGQQVTLRCSSQSGHNTVSWYQQALGQGPQFIFQYYREEENGRGNFPPRFSGLQFPNYSSELNVNALELDDSALYLCASSLGVTSGYEQYFGPGTRLTVT.

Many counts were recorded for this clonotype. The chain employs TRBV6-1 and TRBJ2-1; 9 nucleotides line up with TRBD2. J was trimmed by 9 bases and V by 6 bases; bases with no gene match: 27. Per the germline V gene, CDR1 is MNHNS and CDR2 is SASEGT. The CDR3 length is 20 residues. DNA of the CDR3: TGTGCCAGCAGCCCGCACATACTGGGGCTAGCGGGAACGGGCGGCGGTGAGCAGTTCTTC. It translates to CASSPHILGLAGTGGGEQFF.

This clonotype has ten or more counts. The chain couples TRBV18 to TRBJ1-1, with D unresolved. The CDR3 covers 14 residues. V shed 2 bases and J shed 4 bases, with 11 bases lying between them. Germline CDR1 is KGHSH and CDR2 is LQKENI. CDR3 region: CASSPDARFTEAFF. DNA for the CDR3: TGTGCCAGCTCACCAGATGCGCGTTTCACTGAAGCTTTCTTT.

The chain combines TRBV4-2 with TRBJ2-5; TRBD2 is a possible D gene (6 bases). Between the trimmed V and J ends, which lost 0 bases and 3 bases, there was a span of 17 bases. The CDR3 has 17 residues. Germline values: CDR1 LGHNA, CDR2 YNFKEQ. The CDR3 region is CASSQDANAGWEETQYF. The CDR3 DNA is TGTGCCAGCAGCCAAGATGCCAACGCGGGATGGGAAGAGACCCAGTACTTC.

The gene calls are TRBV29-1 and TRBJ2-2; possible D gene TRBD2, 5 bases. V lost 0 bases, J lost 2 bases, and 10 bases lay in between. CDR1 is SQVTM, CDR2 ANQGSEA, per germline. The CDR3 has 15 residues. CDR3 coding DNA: TGCAGCGTTGAAGAGCGGGCTGTCAACACCGGGGAGCTGTTTTTT. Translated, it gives CSVEERAVNTGELFF.

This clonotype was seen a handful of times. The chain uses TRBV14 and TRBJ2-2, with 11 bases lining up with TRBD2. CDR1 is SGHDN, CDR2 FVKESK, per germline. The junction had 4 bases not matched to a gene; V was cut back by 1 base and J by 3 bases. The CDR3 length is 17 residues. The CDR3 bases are TGTGCCAGCAGCCAAGGGACTAGCGGGTACTACACCGGGGAGCTGTTTTTT. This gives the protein CASSQGTSGYYTGELFF.

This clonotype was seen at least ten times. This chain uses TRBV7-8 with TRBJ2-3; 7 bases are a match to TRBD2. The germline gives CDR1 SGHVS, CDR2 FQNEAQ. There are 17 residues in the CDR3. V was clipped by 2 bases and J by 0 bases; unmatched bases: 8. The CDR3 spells CASSLTSSGTSTDTQYF. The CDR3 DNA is TGTGCCAGCAGCTTAACAAGCAGCGGGACTAGCACAGATACGCAGTATTTT.

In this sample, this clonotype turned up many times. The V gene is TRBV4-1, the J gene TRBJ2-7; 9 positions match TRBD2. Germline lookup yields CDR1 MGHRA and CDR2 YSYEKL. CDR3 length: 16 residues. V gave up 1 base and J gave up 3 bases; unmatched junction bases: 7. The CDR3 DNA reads TGCGCCAGCAGCCAAGTAGTGTCTAGCGGGATCTACGAGCAGTACTTC. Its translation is CASSQVVSSGIYEQYF.

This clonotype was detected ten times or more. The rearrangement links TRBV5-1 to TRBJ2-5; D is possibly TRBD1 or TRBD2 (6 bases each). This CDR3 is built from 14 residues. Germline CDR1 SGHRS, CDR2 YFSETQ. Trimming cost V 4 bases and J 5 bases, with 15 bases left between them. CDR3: CASSGNRAGETQYF. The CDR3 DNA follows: TGCGCCAGCAGCGGAAACAGGGCGGGGGAGACCCAGTACTTC.

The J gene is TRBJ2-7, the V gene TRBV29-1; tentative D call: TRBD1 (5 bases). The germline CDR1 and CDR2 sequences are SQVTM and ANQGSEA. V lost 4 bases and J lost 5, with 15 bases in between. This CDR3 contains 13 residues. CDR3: CSVARTTSHEQYF. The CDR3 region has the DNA TGCAGCGTTGCGAGGACAACGTCGCACGAGCAGTACTTC.

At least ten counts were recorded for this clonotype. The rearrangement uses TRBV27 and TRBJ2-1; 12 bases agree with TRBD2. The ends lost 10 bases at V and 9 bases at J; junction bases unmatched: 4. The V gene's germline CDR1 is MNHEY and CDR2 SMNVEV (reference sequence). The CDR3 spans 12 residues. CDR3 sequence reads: CAILLAGGEQFF. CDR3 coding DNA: TGTGCCATCCTACTAGCGGGAGGTGAGCAGTTCTTC.

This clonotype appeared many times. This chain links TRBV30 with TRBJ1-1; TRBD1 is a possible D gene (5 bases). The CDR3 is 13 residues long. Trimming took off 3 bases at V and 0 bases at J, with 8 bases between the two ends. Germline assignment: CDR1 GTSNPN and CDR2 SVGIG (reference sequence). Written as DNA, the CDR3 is TGTGCCTGGAGCAGGGTGATGAACACTGAAGCTTTCTTT. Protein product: CAWSRVMNTEAFF.

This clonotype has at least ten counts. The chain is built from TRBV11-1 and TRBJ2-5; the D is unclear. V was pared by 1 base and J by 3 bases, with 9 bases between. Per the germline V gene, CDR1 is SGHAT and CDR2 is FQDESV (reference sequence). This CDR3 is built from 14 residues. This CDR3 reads CASSLEGSEETQYF. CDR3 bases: TGTGCCAGCAGCTTAGAGGGTAGTGAAGAGACCCAGTACTTC.

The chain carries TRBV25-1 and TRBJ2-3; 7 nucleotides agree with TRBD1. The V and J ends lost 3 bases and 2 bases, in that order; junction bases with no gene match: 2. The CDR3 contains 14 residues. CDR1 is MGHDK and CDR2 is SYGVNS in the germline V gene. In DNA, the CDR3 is TGTGCCAGCAGTGAGGGACAGATCACAGATACGCAGTATTTT. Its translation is CASSEGQITDTQYF.

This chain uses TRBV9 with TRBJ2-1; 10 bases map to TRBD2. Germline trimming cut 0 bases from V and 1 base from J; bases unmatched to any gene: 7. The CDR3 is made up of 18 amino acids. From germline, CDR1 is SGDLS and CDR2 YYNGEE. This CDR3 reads CASSVGLAGVGSYNEQFF. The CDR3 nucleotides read TGTGCCAGCAGCGTAGGGCTAGCGGGAGTCGGTTCCTACAATGAGCAGTTCTTC.

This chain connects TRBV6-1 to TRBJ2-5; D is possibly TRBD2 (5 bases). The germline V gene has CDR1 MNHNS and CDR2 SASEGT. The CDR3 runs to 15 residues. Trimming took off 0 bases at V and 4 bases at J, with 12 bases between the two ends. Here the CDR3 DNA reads TGTGCCAGCAGTGAAGCCTCGGGATTTTTAGAGACCCAGTACTTC. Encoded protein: CASSEASGFLETQYF.

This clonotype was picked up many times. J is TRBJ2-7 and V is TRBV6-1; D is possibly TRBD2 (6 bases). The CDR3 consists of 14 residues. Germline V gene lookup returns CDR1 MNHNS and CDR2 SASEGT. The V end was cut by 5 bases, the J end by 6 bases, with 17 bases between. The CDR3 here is CASSTLGPGVEQYF. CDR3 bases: TGTGCCAGCAGTACTTTGGGCCCGGGGGTCGAGCAGTACTTC.

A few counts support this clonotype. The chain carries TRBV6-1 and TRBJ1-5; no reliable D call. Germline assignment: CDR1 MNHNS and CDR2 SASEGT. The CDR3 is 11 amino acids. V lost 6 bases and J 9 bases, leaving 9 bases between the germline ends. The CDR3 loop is CASSSGLPQHF. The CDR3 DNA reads TGTGCCAGCAGCTCCGGGCTGCCCCAGCATTTT.

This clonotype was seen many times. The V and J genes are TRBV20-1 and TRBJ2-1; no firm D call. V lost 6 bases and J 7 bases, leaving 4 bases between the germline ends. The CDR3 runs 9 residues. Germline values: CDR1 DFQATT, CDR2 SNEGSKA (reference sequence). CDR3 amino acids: CSAGNEQFF. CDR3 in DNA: TGCAGTGCCGGAAATGAGCAGTTCTTC.

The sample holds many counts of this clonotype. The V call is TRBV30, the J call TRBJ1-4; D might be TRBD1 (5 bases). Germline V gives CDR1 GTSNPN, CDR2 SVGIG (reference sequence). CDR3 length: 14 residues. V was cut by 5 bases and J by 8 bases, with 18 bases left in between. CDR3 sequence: CAWSSGLSGEKLFF. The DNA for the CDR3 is TGTGCCTGGTCTTCGGGACTGAGTGGAGAAAAACTGTTTTTT.

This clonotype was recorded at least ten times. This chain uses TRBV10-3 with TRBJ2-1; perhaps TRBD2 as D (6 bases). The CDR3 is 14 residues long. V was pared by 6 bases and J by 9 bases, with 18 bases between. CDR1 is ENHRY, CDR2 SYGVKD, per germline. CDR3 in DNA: TGTGCCATCAGATCAGCGGAGGGGCAGGTTGAGCAGTTCTTC. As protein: CAIRSAEGQVEQFF.

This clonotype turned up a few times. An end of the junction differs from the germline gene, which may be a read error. The CDR3 DNA sequence: TGCGCCAGTGGGGCCGGGACACTAAAGAGAGAGACCCAGTACTTC. This sequence encodes CASGAGTLKRETQYF. The chain has TRBV19 and TRBJ2-5, with D possibly matching TRBD1 (6 bases). CDR3 size: 15 residues. CDR1 is LNHDA and CDR2 is SQIVND in the germline V gene (reference sequence).

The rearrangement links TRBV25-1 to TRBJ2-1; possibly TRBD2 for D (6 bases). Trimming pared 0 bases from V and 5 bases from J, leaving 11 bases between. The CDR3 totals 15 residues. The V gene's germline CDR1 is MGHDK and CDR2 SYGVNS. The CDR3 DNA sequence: TGTGCCAGCAGTGAATACGGGACGGGGGACAATGAGCAGTTCTTC. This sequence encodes CASSEYGTGDNEQFF.

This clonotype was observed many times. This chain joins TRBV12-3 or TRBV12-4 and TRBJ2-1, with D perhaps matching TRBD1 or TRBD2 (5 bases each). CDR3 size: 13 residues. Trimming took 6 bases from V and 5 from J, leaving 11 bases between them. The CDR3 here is CASRRDHDNEQFF. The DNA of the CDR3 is TGTGCCAGCAGACGGGACCATGACAATGAGCAGTTCTTC.

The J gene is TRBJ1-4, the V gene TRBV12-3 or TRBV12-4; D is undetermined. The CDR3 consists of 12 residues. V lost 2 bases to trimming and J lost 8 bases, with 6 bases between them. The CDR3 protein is CASSLTREKLFF. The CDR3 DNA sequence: TGTGCCAGCAGTTTAACGAGAGAAAAACTGTTTTTT.